This T cell receptor beta chain was identified during a study of cytomegalovirus exposure and HLA in healthy donors. Worth noting for this clone: Its antigen is not identified.

60 Vbeta and 13 Jbeta primers were used in PCR. The assay was immunoSEQ multiplex PCR, and TCRdb's table has in-frame clones only and misses some. The sample carries over 100,000 clones, approximately 72% recorded once. V was trimmed by 2 bases and J by 10 bases, leaving 14 bases between them. This CDR3 contains 13 residues. Germline loops: CDR1 SEHNR, CDR2 FQNEAQ (reference sequence). Study-level results: Reportedly, a later analysis found an Asian-associated ancestry cluster had fewer N-insertions than the roughly 700-donor mean. An analysis done earlier found most TCR beta V segments productive about 87% or about 30% of the time. Most TCR sequences were rare, but some public TCRs occurred in many donors.

Sequenced: PBMCs. This TCR derives from a man aged 18 to 29 in good health and CMV-seronegative. V is TRBV7-9 and J is TRBJ1-1, with D possibly being TRBD1 (6 bases). CDR3: CASSLPPGAIAFF. The CDR3 bases are TGTGCCAGCAGCTTACCGCCAGGGGCGATAGCTTTCTTT.